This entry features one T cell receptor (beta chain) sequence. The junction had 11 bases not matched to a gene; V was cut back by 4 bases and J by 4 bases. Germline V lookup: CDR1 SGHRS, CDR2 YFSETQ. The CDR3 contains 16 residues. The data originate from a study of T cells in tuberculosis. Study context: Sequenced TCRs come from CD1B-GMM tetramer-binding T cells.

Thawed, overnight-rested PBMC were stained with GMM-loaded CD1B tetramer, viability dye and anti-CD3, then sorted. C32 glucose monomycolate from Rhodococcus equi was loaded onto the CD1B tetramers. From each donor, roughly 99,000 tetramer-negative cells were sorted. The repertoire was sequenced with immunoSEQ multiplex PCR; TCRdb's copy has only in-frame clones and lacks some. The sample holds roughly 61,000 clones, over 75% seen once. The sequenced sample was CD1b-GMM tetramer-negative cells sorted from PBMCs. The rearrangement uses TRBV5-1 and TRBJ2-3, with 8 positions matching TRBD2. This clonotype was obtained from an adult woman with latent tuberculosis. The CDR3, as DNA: TGCGCCAGCAGCCCCCTTCTGGCGGGGGGCCCAGATACGCAGTATTTT. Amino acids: CASSPLLAGGPDTQYF.